Following are 28 T cell receptor beta chains from one sample sequenced in a study of Ad26.COV2.S vaccination and SARS-CoV-2 variants. This sample's treatment: some 19 received Ad26.COV2.S at low or high dose, single or two shots; 5 received placebo; per-sample allocation not given. Specimen acquisition occurred on day 63 following the initial vaccine or placebo injection. Measured with immunoSEQ multiplex PCR; TCRdb has only the in-frame clones, and not every one. The profile covers 350,000 to 500,000 clones, with around 90% appearing a single time and roughly 4% taken by the ten largest. Material: peripheral blood, obtained in a trial of Ad26.COV2.S vaccine versus placebo. These receptors came from a person aged 18-65 years who received the Ad26.COV2.S COVID-19 vaccine or a placebo.

This clone appeared a single time. J is TRBJ2-1 and V is TRBV19; TRBD2 aligns across 9 bases. Germline loops: CDR1 LNHDA, CDR2 SQIVND (reference sequence). V lost 3 bases and J lost 1; bases outside the gene matches: 13. The CDR3 sequence is 19 residues long. Here the CDR3 DNA reads TGTGCCAGTAGTATCCCTCGGCGGCTTAGCGGGAGTTCCTACAATGAGCAGTTCTTC. This sequence encodes CASSIPRRLSGSSYNEQFF.

The rearrangement joins TRBV5-4 to TRBJ2-7; 9 bases align to TRBD1. CDR3 length: 14 residues. Germline V lookup: CDR1 SGHNT, CDR2 YYREEE (reference sequence). The junction had 5 bases not matched to a gene; V was cut back by 4 bases and J by 3 bases. CDR3 coding DNA: TGTGCCAGCAGCGTCGGGACAGGGAACTACGAGCAGTACTTC. Its protein is CASSVGTGNYEQYF.

This chain uses TRBV12-3 or TRBV12-4 with TRBJ1-2; D remains ambiguous. This CDR3 has 12 amino acids. Trimming pared 3 bases from V and 8 bases from J, leaving 10 bases between. The CDR3 is CASSFYGRGYTF. The CDR3 DNA reads as TGTGCCAGCAGTTTTTACGGGCGCGGCTACACCTTC.

The gene calls are TRBV27 and TRBJ2-3, with 8 bases fitting TRBD1. The CDR3 loop spans 16 amino acids. The junction had 9 bases not matched to a gene; V was cut back by 6 bases and J by 1 base. Looked up from germline, CDR1 is MNHEY and CDR2 is SMNVEV (reference sequence). Written as DNA, the CDR3 is TGTGCCAGCAGCCTAAGGTCGGGACAGGGCACAGATACGCAGTATTTT. Translating it yields CASSLRSGQGTDTQYF.

The chain links TRBV28 to TRBJ2-7; TRBD1 aligns across 8 bases. The germline V gene encodes CDR1 MDHEN and CDR2 SYDVKM. V lost 4 bases to trimming and J lost 9 bases; unmatched junction nucleotides: 17. This CDR3 has 16 amino acids. This CDR3 is CASSSPRSDRVFVQYF. The CDR3 DNA reads TGTGCCAGCAGTTCCCCTAGATCGGACAGGGTATTTGTGCAGTACTTC.

The rearrangement joins TRBV28 to TRBJ2-7; 11 bases map to TRBD1. Germline V gene sequence: CDR1 MDHEN, CDR2 SYDVKM. J was trimmed by 2 bases and V by 2 bases; bases with no gene match: 2. The CDR3 runs to 15 residues. The CDR3 reads CASSLPGQGAYEQYF. For the CDR3, the DNA is TGTGCCAGCAGTTTACCGGGACAGGGGGCCTACGAGCAGTACTTC.

The chain is built from TRBV7-8 and TRBJ2-1; tentative D call: TRBD1 (6 bases). The CDR3 has 16 amino acids. In germline, CDR1 is SGHVS, CDR2 FQNEAQ. The germline V and J ends were trimmed by 3 bases and 6 bases, with 18 bases remaining between them. In DNA form, the CDR3 reads TGTGCCAGCAGCTTTCTGGGGGCGGTTTCTCGCAATGAGCAGTTCTTC. This gives the protein CASSFLGAVSRNEQFF.

The rearrangement links TRBV27 to TRBJ1-3; 8 bases line up with TRBD1. There are 16 residues in the CDR3. Losses at the gene ends were 0 bases for V and 3 bases for J; bases not matched to a gene: 4. Germline loops: CDR1 MNHEY, CDR2 SMNVEV (reference sequence). CDR3 coding DNA: TGTGCCAGCAGTTTATCTCCAGGGGGCTTTGGAAACACCATATATTTT. Encoded protein: CASSLSPGGFGNTIYF.

This clone occurred once. The DNA of the CDR3 is TGTGCCAGCAGCTTAGTAAGGGGGGCCTCAACTAATGAAAAACTGTTTTTT. It translates to CASSLVRGASTNEKLFF. This chain links TRBV11-2 with TRBJ1-4, with D maybe TRBD1 (6 bases). V shed 1 base and J shed 0 bases, with 12 bases lying between them. This CDR3 region has 17 residues. CDR1 SGHAT and CDR2 FQNNGV come from the germline V gene.

The rearrangement uses TRBV6-2 or TRBV6-3 and TRBJ2-1; 13 bases are shared with TRBD2. The CDR3 has 15 residues. Germline CDR1 MNHEY, CDR2 SVGEGT. The V and J ends lost 5 bases and 3 bases, in that order; junction bases with no gene match: 1. The CDR3 nucleotides are TGTGCCAGCAGTCGACTAGCGGGAGGCTACAATGAGCAGTTCTTC. It translates to CASSRLAGGYNEQFF.

A note on this clone: The same CDR3 also results from other DNA sequences found in this sample. This chain connects TRBV5-4 to TRBJ2-2; the D is unclear. Trimming took off 1 base at V and 0 bases at J, with 7 bases between the two ends. This CDR3 region has 15 residues. Germline CDR1 and CDR2: SGHNT and YYREEE (reference sequence). In DNA, the CDR3 is TGTGCCAGCAGCTTGCCCCTAGCGAACACCGGGGAGCTGTTTTTT. Translating it yields CASSLPLANTGELFF. Based on the CDR3 plus reference TRBV5-4 and TRBJ2-2, the full variable domain is ETGVTQSPTHLIKTRGQQVTLRCSSQSGHNTVSWYQQALGQGPQFIFQYYREEENGRGNFPPRFSGLQFPNYSSELNVNALELDDSALYLCASSLPLANTGELFFGEGSRLTVL.

The chain has TRBV5-6 and TRBJ2-7; the D call may be TRBD1 or TRBD2 (5 bases each). Germline-derived CDR1 and CDR2 are SGHDT and YYEEEE. This CDR3 has 14 residues. Trimming took off 0 bases at V and 5 bases at J, with 12 bases between the two ends. The CDR3 coding sequence is TGTGCCAGCAGCTTGGATTTTGGGGGTCACGAGCAGTACTTC. Translation gives CASSLDFGGHEQYF.

The V and J genes are TRBV7-2 and TRBJ1-3, with TRBD1 as a possible D gene (5 bases). Trimming cost V 7 bases and J 10 bases, with 11 bases left between them. Germline lookup yields CDR1 SGHTA and CDR2 FQGNSA. The CDR3 is 11 residues long. The CDR3 protein is CASTGLTTIYF. DNA of the CDR3: TGTGCCAGCACGGGGCTAACGACCATATATTTT.

The chain is built from TRBV27 and TRBJ2-2, with 7 bases that match TRBD2. The CDR3 consists of 13 residues. Germline V gene sequence: CDR1 MNHEY, CDR2 SMNVEV (reference sequence). V lost 5 bases and J lost 6; bases outside the gene matches: 3. The CDR3 is CASSSGTSGELFF. In DNA form, the CDR3 reads TGTGCCAGCAGTAGCGGGACCTCCGGGGAGCTGTTTTTT.

This clone is a singleton in its sample. The genes are TRBV7-9 and TRBJ2-5, with 7 positions matching TRBD1. CDR3 length equals 14 residues. J lost 5 bases, V lost 7 bases, and 10 bases had no gene match. Germline V gives CDR1 SEHNR, CDR2 FQNEAQ (reference sequence). CDR3 coding DNA: TGTGCCAGCAAACACGACAGGGCACGGGAGACCCAGTACTTC. Translating gives CASKHDRARETQYF.

The V gene is TRBV5-6, the J gene TRBJ2-2; 8 nucleotides agree with TRBD1. This CDR3 region has 14 residues. Trimming cost V 4 bases and J 7 bases; bases outside gene matches: 6. In germline, CDR1 is SGHDT, CDR2 YYEEEE. The CDR3 is CASSRRGRGGELFF. In DNA form, the CDR3 reads TGTGCCAGCAGCCGCAGGGGGCGAGGCGGGGAGCTGTTTTTT.

This clone showed up just once. The V and J genes are TRBV5-1 and TRBJ1-1; possibly TRBD1 for D (5 bases). The CDR3 loop spans 14 amino acids. The V gene lost 4 bases and the J gene lost 2 bases, with 12 bases spanning the gap. Germline V gene lookup returns CDR1 SGHRS and CDR2 YFSETQ. The chain's CDR3 is CASSPGTLNTEAFF. The CDR3 DNA is TGCGCCAGCAGCCCTGGGACCCTTAACACTGAAGCTTTCTTT.

This clone appeared a few times. The chain joins TRBV4-1 to TRBJ1-5; D is unclear. V shed 1 base and J shed 5 bases, with 15 bases lying between them. This CDR3 comprises 16 residues. Per germline, CDR1 MGHRA and CDR2 YSYEKL. The CDR3 sequence is CASSQGDHDPYQPQHF. DNA of the CDR3: TGCGCCAGCAGCCAAGGCGACCATGACCCATATCAGCCCCAGCATTTT.

On this clone: This sample includes further DNA sequences coding for the same CDR3. The chain carries TRBV7-2 and TRBJ2-1; 13 bases agree with TRBD2. CDR1 is SGHTA, CDR2 FQGNSA, per germline. J was trimmed by 7 bases and V by 5 bases; bases with no gene match: 8. The CDR3 totals 16 residues. The CDR3 region has the DNA TGTGCCAGCAGCCTACTAGCGGGAGGGCCGGTAAATGAGCAGTTCTTC. It yields the protein CASSLLAGGPVNEQFF.

CDR3 protein: CAIMVTGHYEQYF. Written as DNA, the CDR3 is TGTGCCATCATGGTAACAGGTCACTACGAGCAGTACTTC. The rearrangement uses TRBV10-3 and TRBJ2-7, with TRBD1 as a possible D gene (5 bases). Germline V gives CDR1 ENHRY, CDR2 SYGVKD. The V and J ends lost 7 bases and 3 bases respectively, with 13 bases between them. CDR3 length: 13 amino acids.

This chain connects TRBV9 to TRBJ2-3; weak D call: TRBD2 (6 bases). Germline CDR1 is SGDLS and CDR2 is YYNGEE. This CDR3 has 17 amino acids. V lost 3 bases to trimming and J lost 5 bases, with 22 bases between them. Here the CDR3 reads CASSESLANKGRDTQYF. CDR3 nucleotide sequence: TGTGCCAGCAGCGAGTCGCTAGCGAATAAGGGTAGAGATACGCAGTATTTT.

The rearrangement uses TRBV4-2 and TRBJ2-2; no firm D call. From germline, CDR1 is LGHNA and CDR2 YNFKEQ. The CDR3 consists of 15 residues. The ends were cut back, 2 bases at V and 1 base at J, with 8 bases in the middle. CDR3 coding DNA: TGTGCCAGCAGCCAATTCTATGGGAACACCGGGGAGCTGTTTTTT. This translates into CASSQFYGNTGELFF.

The chain is built from TRBV14 and TRBJ2-3; D call uncertain. Germline values: CDR1 SGHDN, CDR2 FVKESK. With 0 bases removed from V and 7 bases from J, the gap between germline ends came to 5 bases. The CDR3 extends over 12 amino acids. The CDR3 spells CASSQDPYTQYF. The DNA for the CDR3 is TGTGCCAGCAGCCAAGATCCTTATACGCAGTATTTT.

J is TRBJ2-5 and V is TRBV5-1; TRBD1 aligns across 7 bases. CDR3 length equals 14 residues. CDR1 and CDR2 (germline): SGHRS, YFSETQ. V dropped 3 bases and J dropped 2; count of bases not matched to a gene: 4. The DNA for the CDR3 is TGCGCCAGCAGCTCGGGACAGATACAAGAGACCCAGTACTTC. Translated, it gives CASSSGQIQETQYF.

This clone was counted between two and nine times. The chain is built from TRBV6-2 or TRBV6-3 and TRBJ2-7; D is unclear. Trimming removed 2 bases from V and 5 bases from J, with 10 bases in between. There are 13 residues in the CDR3. Germline V gene lookup returns CDR1 MNHEY and CDR2 SVGEGT. CDR3 sequence reads: CASSYETEDEQYF. The CDR3, as DNA: TGTGCCAGCAGTTACGAGACCGAGGACGAGCAGTACTTC.

This clone has just a few counts. Here the CDR3 DNA reads TGTGCCAGCAGCGGAGTTCGGGGATACGAGCAGTACTTC. This encodes CASSGVRGYEQYF. The chain has TRBV6-5 and TRBJ2-7; TRBD2 might be the D (5 bases). The CDR3 is 13 amino acids. Germline assignment: CDR1 MNHEY and CDR2 SVGAGI. V was trimmed by 6 bases and J by 4 bases, leaving 13 bases between them.

The chain uses TRBV18 and TRBJ1-4; maybe TRBD1 (6 bases). The CDR3 loop spans 15 amino acids. The germline V gene has CDR1 KGHSH and CDR2 LQKENI. V was cut by 2 bases and J by 6 bases, with 13 bases left in between. This CDR3 is CASSPEVRGDEKLFF. The CDR3, as DNA: TGTGCCAGCTCACCAGAGGTCAGGGGTGATGAAAAACTGTTTTTT.

The rearrangement links TRBV12-3 or TRBV12-4 to TRBJ2-1; D is uncertain. The CDR3 runs to 13 residues. Trimming pared 5 bases from V and 4 bases from J, leaving 9 bases between. Here the CDR3 reads CASSINLYNEQFF. The CDR3 nucleotides are TGTGCCAGCAGTATTAATCTGTACAATGAGCAGTTCTTC.